This TCR beta chain comes out of a study of OX40 agonist ivuxolimab in advanced cancers. About the research overall: Averaging about 60 years in age, with a range of roughly 20 to 90, the cohort was around 87% male.

TCRdb's table, derived via immunoSEQ multiplex PCR, lists solely in-frame clones and lacks some. The sample lists about 67,000 clones, about 85% occurring once. Per germline, CDR1 SGHRS and CDR2 YFSETQ. Trimming removed 4 bases from V and 4 bases from J, with 17 bases in between. The CDR3 consists of 15 residues. The sequencing used CD4+ or CD8+ T cells sorted from blood, collected in a trial of the OX40 agonist ivuxolimab. The sequence derives from an adult with an advanced solid tumor such as melanoma, head and neck, liver or kidney cancer. The chain has TRBV5-1 and TRBJ1-1; D possibly corresponds to TRBD1 (5 bases). The CDR3 DNA reads as TGCGCCAGCAGCCCGGGGACCTTTCGCAGCACTGAAGCTTTCTTT. It yields the protein CASSPGTFRSTEAFF.